This T cell receptor beta chain was captured in a study of human T cells and chemical hapten exposure. Germline CDR1 MNHNS, CDR2 SASEGT. This CDR3 is built from 16 residues. Trimming took 6 bases from V and 4 from J, leaving 18 bases between them. Time point reported: patch test 1, 2 weeks after DPC sensitization. This sample's treatment: therapeutic diphenylcyclopropenone sensitization with weekly scalp DPC. The sample holds many counts of this clonotype. One entry per CDR3 protein, called by TCRdb with MiXCR from the RACE reads. This table has some 94,000 distinct CDR3 sequences, around 12% appearing once.

The TCR originated in a woman between 40 and 55 years old with alopecia areata. Some clones in this sample may be carry-over from other donors' samples. The input for sequencing was whole blood, taken in connection with sensitization to the hapten diphenylcyclopropenone (DPC). This chain links TRBV6-1 with TRBJ2-2, with D perhaps assigned TRBD1 or TRBD2 (5 bases each). CDR3 in amino acids: CASRPPGRRVTGELFF. In nucleotides, the CDR3 is TGTGCCAGCAGACCACCGGGACGCAGAGTCACCGGGGAGCTGTTTTTT.